This T cell receptor (beta chain) was obtained from a study of blood T cell repertoires in COVID-19. Profiled with immunoSEQ multiplex PCR; TCRdb holds only in-frame clones, not every one. This table holds roughly 300,000 clones, 65% to 90% found once. The germline V gene has CDR1 SQVTM and CDR2 ANQGSEA. The V end lost 7 bases, the J end lost 2 bases, and 20 bases lay between the germline ends. This CDR3 is built from 15 residues. V gene TRBV29-1 combines with J gene TRBJ2-5, with a possible D match to TRBD1 (7 bases). The receptor was isolated from a woman between 35 and 50 years old with acute COVID-19. The sample comprised PBMCs or T cells enriched from blood (not recorded which). CDR3 sequence reads: CSAQRGTAIQETQYF. For the CDR3, the DNA is TGCAGCGCCCAACGCGGGACAGCGATACAAGAGACCCAGTACTTC.